What follows describes a single TCR beta chain. These data belong to a study of molecular identifiers for immune sequencing clone quantification. One entry per CDR3 protein, called by TCRdb with MiXCR from the PCR reads. Of 490,000 or so distinct CDR3 sequences detected, about 22% appear once; the ten largest clones hold under 0.85%. The CDR3 consists of 21 residues. Trimming cost V 0 bases and J 0 bases, with 21 bases left between them. Germline V CDR1 and CDR2: MNHEY, SVGAGI. The chain couples TRBV6-5 to TRBJ2-6; D might be TRBD1 (6 bases). The specimen was naive CD8+ T cells from blood, with Jurkat cell RNA spiked in. Subset meaning: FACS-sorted CD8+CD4-CCR7+CD45RA+ naive T cells. The clonotype comes from a human donor in good health. Some libraries in this study had Jurkat cell RNA spiked in. CDR3 bases: TGTGCCAGCAGTTACTCACCCCCCGATCCCGGGACATTCTCTGGGGCCAACGTCCTGACTTTC. This codes for CASSYSPPDPGTFSGANVLTF.